This T cell receptor beta chain came from a study of cytomegalovirus exposure and HLA in healthy donors. Findings and caveats of the study: Rare sequences made up most TCRs, while some public TCRs were found in many donors.

This CDR3 comprises 12 residues. Per germline, CDR1 SNHLY and CDR2 FYNNEI. Deletions cut 7 bases from V and 5 bases from J, with 9 bases between. As regards this clone: What it recognizes is unknown.

Use of 60 Vbeta and 13 Jbeta primers characterized the PCR. Repertoires were generated with immunoSEQ multiplex PCR, while TCRdb's copy carries only in-frame clones and drops some. The sample includes hundreds of thousands of clones, around 88% of them seen just once. Sequenced: PBMCs. The sequence was obtained from a woman between 18 and 29 years old in good health and CMV-seronegative. The chain joins TRBV2 to TRBJ1-5, with a possible D match to TRBD1 (5 bases). The CDR3, as DNA: TGTGCCAGCAATGGGGCGGATCAGCCCCAGCATTTT. It translates to CASNGADQPQHF.